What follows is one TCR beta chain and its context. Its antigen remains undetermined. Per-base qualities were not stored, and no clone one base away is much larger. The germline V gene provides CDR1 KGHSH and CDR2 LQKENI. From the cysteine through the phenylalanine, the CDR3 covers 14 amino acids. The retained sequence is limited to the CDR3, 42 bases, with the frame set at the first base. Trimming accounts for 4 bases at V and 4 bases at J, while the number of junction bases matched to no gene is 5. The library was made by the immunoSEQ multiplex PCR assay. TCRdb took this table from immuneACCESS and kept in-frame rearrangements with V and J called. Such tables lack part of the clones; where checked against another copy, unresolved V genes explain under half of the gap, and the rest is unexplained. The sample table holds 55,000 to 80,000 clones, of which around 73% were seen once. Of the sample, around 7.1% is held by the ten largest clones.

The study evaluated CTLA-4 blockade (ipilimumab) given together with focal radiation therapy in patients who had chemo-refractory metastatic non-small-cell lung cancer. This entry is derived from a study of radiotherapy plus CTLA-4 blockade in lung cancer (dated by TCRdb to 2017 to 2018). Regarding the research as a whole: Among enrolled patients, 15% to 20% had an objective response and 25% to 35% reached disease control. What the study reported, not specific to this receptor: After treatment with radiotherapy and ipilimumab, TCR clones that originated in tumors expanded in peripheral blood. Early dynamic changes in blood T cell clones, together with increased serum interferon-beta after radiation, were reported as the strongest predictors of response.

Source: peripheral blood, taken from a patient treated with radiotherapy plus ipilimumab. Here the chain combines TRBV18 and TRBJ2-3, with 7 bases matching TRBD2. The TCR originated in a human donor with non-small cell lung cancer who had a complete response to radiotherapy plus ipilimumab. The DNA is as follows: TGTGCCAGCTCACAACCGACTAGCCCAGATACGCAGTATTTT. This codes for CASSQPTSPDTQYF.